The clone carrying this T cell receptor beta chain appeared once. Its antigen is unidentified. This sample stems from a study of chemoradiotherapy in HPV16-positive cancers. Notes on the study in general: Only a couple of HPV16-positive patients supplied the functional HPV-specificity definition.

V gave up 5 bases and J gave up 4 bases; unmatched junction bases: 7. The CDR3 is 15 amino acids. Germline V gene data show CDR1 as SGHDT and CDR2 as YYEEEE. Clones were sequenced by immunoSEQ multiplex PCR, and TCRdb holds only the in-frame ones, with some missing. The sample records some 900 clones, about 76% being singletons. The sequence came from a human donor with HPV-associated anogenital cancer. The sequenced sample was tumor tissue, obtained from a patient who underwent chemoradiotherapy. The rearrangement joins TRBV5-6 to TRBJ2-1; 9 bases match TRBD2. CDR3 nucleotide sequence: TGTGCCAGCAGTGGGGGAACTAGCGGGTACAATGAGCAGTTCTTC. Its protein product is CASSGGTSGYNEQFF.